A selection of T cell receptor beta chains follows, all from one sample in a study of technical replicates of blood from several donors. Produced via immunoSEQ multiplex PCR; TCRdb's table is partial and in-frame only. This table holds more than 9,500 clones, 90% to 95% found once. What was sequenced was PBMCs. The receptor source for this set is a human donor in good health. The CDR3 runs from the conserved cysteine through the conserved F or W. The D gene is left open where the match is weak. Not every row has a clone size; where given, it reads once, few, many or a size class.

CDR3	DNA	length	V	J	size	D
CASSATRGRADTQYF	TGTGCCAGCAGTGCGACTAGGGGGAGGGCAGATACGCAGTATTTT	15	TRBV2	TRBJ2-3	NA	NA
CASSRTSVADTQYF	TGCGCCAGCAGTAGGACTAGCGTTGCGGATACGCAGTATTTT	14	TRBV10-1	TRBJ2-3	few	TRBD2
CASSTGQGDLYGYTF	TGTGCCAGTAGTACGGGACAGGGGGACCTCTATGGCTACACCTTC	15	TRBV19	TRBJ1-2	once	TRBD1
CASSSSGTGRYEQYF	TGTGCCAGCAGCTCCTCCGGGACAGGGAGATACGAGCAGTACTTC	15	TRBV13	TRBJ2-7	once	TRBD1
CASNHPDKGQGNTEAFF	TGTGCCAGCAACCACCCCGACAAAGGACAGGGGAACACTGAAGCTTTCTTT	17	TRBV28	TRBJ1-1	NA	TRBD1
CASSYTSGSYNEQFF	TGTGCCAGCAGCTATACTAGCGGGAGTTACAATGAGCAGTTCTTC	15	TRBV7-6	TRBJ2-1	NA	TRBD2
CASTPGTGDYYGYTF	TGTGCCAGTACCCCCGGGACAGGGGATTACTATGGCTACACCTTC	15	TRBV19	TRBJ1-2	NA	TRBD1
CASSRAGRYEQYF	TGTGCCAGCAGCCGGGCCGGGAGGTACGAGCAGTACTTC	13	TRBV7-2	TRBJ2-7	NA	TRBD2
CASTPRQLNQPQHF	TGTGCCAGCACCCCGAGGCAGCTCAATCAGCCCCAGCATTTT	14	TRBV21-1	TRBJ1-5	NA	NA
CAWSVGTGGYEQYF	TGTGCCTGGAGTGTAGGGACAGGGGGCTACGAGCAGTACTTC	14	TRBV30	TRBJ2-7	NA	TRBD1
CASSLTSGLEGETQYF	TGTGCCAGCAGCTTGACTAGCGGGCTTGAGGGAGAGACCCAGTACTTC	16	TRBV7-9	TRBJ2-5	NA	TRBD2
CASSLPAGRGSSYNEQFF	TGTGCCAGCAGCCTTCCAGCGGGGAGGGGGAGCTCCTACAATGAGCAGTTCTTC	18	TRBV9	TRBJ2-1	NA	NA
CASSDRGASKNIQYF	TGCGCCAGCAGTGATCGGGGGGCGTCCAAAAACATTCAGTACTTC	15	TRBV10-2	TRBJ2-4	once	NA
CASSGVASSYNEQFF	TGTGCCAGCAGTGGAGTAGCGAGCTCCTACAATGAGCAGTTCTTC	15	TRBV6-1	TRBJ2-1	NA	NA
CASGFDTTSGSGEQYF	TGTGCTAGTGGTTTCGATACGACTAGCGGGAGTGGCGAGCAGTACTTC	16	TRBV12-5	TRBJ2-7	NA	TRBD2
CASSGGNTGELFF	TGTGCCAGTAGTGGCGGGAACACCGGGGAGCTGTTTTTT	13	TRBV19	TRBJ2-2	NA	NA
CASSEAADRNYGYTF	TGTGCCAGCAGTGAAGCTGCCGACAGGAACTATGGCTACACCTTC	15	TRBV2	TRBJ1-2	NA	NA
CASSQFGQPIYTF	TGTGCCAGCAGCCAGTTCGGACAGCCGATCTACACCTTC	13	TRBV4-2	TRBJ1-2	NA	NA
CASSLAPWDSWRGELFF	TGTGCCAGCAGCTTAGCCCCCTGGGACAGTTGGCGTGGGGAGCTGTTTTTT	17	TRBV7-9	TRBJ2-2	NA	TRBD1
CASSLDRGAEAFF	TGCGCCAGCAGCTTGGACAGGGGAGCTGAAGCTTTCTTT	13	TRBV5-1	TRBJ1-1	NA	TRBD1
CASSEVQNSYNEQFF	TGTGCCAGCAGTGAAGTACAGAACTCCTACAATGAGCAGTTCTTC	15	TRBV6-1	TRBJ2-1	NA	NA
CASSFGQGALGGNEKLFF	TGTGCCAGCAGCTTTGGACAGGGGGCTCTTGGTGGTAATGAAAAACTGTTTTTT	18	TRBV5-4	TRBJ1-4	NA	TRBD1
CASSSQGAGKNIQYF	TGTGCCAGCAGTTCACAGGGGGCCGGCAAAAACATTCAGTACTTC	15	TRBV28	TRBJ2-4	NA	TRBD1
CASSGTGSGNQPQHF	TGTGCCAGCTCAGGGACAGGGTCGGGCAATCAGCCCCAGCATTTT	15	TRBV18	TRBJ1-5	NA	TRBD1
CASSSTVPEQYF	TGTGCCAGCAGTTCGACAGTCCCTGAGCAGTACTTC	12	TRBV28	TRBJ2-7	NA	NA
CASSFEPNREQFF	TGTGCCAGCAGCTTCGAGCCGAACAGGGAGCAGTTCTTC	13	TRBV7-2	TRBJ2-1	NA	NA
CASSFWLAGSSDTQYF	TGTGCCAGCAGCTTTTGGCTAGCGGGAAGTTCAGATACGCAGTATTTT	16	TRBV7-9	TRBJ2-3	NA	TRBD2
CASSPRGDRGLSTEAFF	TGTGCCAGCAGCCCCCGAGGGGACAGGGGATTGAGCACTGAAGCTTTCTTT	17	TRBV9	TRBJ1-1	once	TRBD1
CASSLSGRAYEQYF	TGCGCCAGCAGCTTAAGCGGGAGGGCCTACGAGCAGTACTTC	14	TRBV5-1	TRBJ2-7	NA	TRBD2
CASSLPGTRVANEQFF	TGTGCCAGCAGCCTTCCGGGGACTAGGGTCGCCAATGAGCAGTTCTTC	16	TRBV14	TRBJ2-1	NA	TRBD2
CASSLKGGSSEDTQYF	TGTGCCAGCAGCTTAAAGGGCGGGAGTAGCGAAGATACGCAGTATTTT	16	TRBV7-3	TRBJ2-3	few	TRBD2
CASSFRRDLYEQYF	TGTGCCAGCAGTTTCCGACGGGATCTCTACGAGCAGTACTTC	14	TRBV28	TRBJ2-7	NA	NA
CASSDGKILPNEQFF	TGTGCCAGCAGTGACGGGAAGATCCTTCCCAATGAGCAGTTCTTC	15	TRBV2	TRBJ2-1	NA	NA
CASSVGTSGSFNEQFF	TGTGCCAGCAGCGTAGGAACTAGCGGGAGTTTCAATGAGCAGTTCTTC	16	TRBV9	TRBJ2-1	NA	TRBD2
CASRGHPTNEKLFF	TGTGCCAGCAGGGGACATCCAACTAATGAAAAACTGTTTTTT	14	TRBV27	TRBJ1-4	NA	NA
CASSQEWLAGETQYF	TGCGCCAGCAGCCAAGAGTGGCTAGCGGGAGAGACCCAGTACTTC	15	TRBV4-1	TRBJ2-5	NA	TRBD2
CASSESAGANTGELFF	TGCGCCAGCAGTGAGTCGGCAGGGGCGAACACCGGGGAGCTGTTTTTT	16	TRBV10-1	TRBJ2-2	NA	NA
CASAQHRDRDDDTQYF	TGTGCCAGCGCCCAACACCGGGACAGGGACGATGATACGCAGTATTTT	16	TRBV2	TRBJ2-3	NA	TRBD1
CASGLARLAGGQETQYF	TGTGCTAGTGGTTTGGCTCGACTAGCGGGAGGCCAAGAGACCCAGTACTTC	17	TRBV12-5	TRBJ2-5	once	TRBD2
CASSWGTSGTEQYF	TGTGCCAGCAGTTGGGGGACTAGCGGCACGGAGCAGTACTTC	14	TRBV6-6	TRBJ2-7	NA	TRBD2
CASSLQGANTGELFF	TGTGCCAGCAGCTTACAGGGGGCGAACACCGGGGAGCTGTTTTTT	15	TRBV7-6	TRBJ2-2	NA	TRBD1
CASSMGTSGVGELFF	TGTGCCAGCAGTATGGGGACTAGCGGGGTCGGGGAGCTGTTTTTT	15	TRBV6-5	TRBJ2-2	NA	TRBD2
CASSELWEHEQYF	TGTGCCAGCAGTGAGCTATGGGAGCACGAGCAGTACTTC	13	TRBV6-1	TRBJ2-7	NA	NA
CASSYSGGIGYTF	TGTGCCAGCAGTTACTCAGGAGGGATTGGCTACACCTTC	13	TRBV6-5	TRBJ1-2	NA	NA
CSAVVFTEAFF	TGCAGCGCCGTAGTATTCACTGAAGCTTTCTTT	11	TRBV29-1	TRBJ1-1	NA	NA
CASSVAGDTEAFF	TGTGCCAGCAGCGTGGCAGGGGACACTGAAGCTTTCTTT	13	TRBV9	TRBJ1-1	NA	NA
CASRPTARTARAAEQYF	TGTGCCAGCAGGCCCACGGCCCGGACGGCTAGAGCGGCCGAGCAGTACTTC	17	TRBV27	TRBJ2-7	NA	NA
CASSLGRTSGAYEQYF	TGCGCCAGCAGCTTGGGTAGGACTAGCGGGGCCTACGAGCAGTACTTC	16	TRBV5-1	TRBJ2-7	NA	TRBD2
CSARYGTGVAYEQYF	TGCAGCGCCCGATATGGGACAGGGGTGGCCTACGAGCAGTACTTC	15	TRBV29-1	TRBJ2-7	once	TRBD1
CASSQDSGGTLNTGELFF	TGCGCCAGCAGCCAAGACTCCGGGGGGACCCTCAACACCGGGGAGCTGTTTTTT	18	TRBV4-1	TRBJ2-2	NA	TRBD2
CASSAGMSTDTQYF	TGTGCCAGCTCAGCGGGTATGAGCACAGATACGCAGTATTTT	14	TRBV6-4	TRBJ2-3	NA	NA
CASRPGGSKYEQYF	TGTGCCAGCAGACCGGGGGGGTCTAAATACGAGCAGTACTTC	14	TRBV28	TRBJ2-7	NA	TRBD2
CASSFQGYAGDTQYF	TGTGCCAGCAGTTTTCAGGGTTATGCTGGAGATACGCAGTATTTT	15	TRBV28	TRBJ2-3	NA	NA
CASSSRTSGSGQYF	TGTGCCAGCAGCTCCCGGACTAGCGGGAGTGGCCAGTACTTC	14	TRBV9	TRBJ2-5	NA	TRBD2
CASTWPGDRGNEQYF	TGTGCCAGCACCTGGCCCGGGGACAGGGGCAACGAGCAGTACTTC	15	TRBV5-4	TRBJ2-7	NA	TRBD1
CASSHLGQGGNTEAFF	TGTGCCAGCAGTCACCTAGGCCAGGGTGGGAACACTGAAGCTTTCTTT	16	TRBV27	TRBJ1-1	NA	NA
CASSIRDSQAFF	TGTGCCAGTAGTATTCGAGACAGTCAAGCTTTCTTT	12	TRBV19	TRBJ1-1	NA	NA
CASSDDTAFF	TGTGCCAGCAGTGATGACACAGCTTTCTTT	10	TRBV28	TRBJ1-1	NA	NA